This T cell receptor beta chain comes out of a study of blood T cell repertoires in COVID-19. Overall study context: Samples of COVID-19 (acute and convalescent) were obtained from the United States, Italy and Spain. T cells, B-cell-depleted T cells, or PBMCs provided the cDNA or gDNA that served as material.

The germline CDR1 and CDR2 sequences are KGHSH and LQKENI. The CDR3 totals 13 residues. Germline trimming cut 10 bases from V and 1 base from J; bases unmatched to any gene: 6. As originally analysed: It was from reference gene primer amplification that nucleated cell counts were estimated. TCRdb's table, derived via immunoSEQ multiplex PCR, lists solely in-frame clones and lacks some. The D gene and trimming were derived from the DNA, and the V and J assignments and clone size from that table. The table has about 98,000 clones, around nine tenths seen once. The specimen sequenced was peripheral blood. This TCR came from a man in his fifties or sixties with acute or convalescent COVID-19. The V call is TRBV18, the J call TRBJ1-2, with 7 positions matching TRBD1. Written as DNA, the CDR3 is TGTGCCACCCAAGGGGGCGTTAACTATGGCTACACCTTC. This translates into CATQGGVNYGYTF.